This paragraph covers one T cell receptor beta chain sequence. The antigen is unknown. The repertoire was sequenced with immunoSEQ multiplex PCR; TCRdb's copy has only in-frame clones and lacks some. This table holds 6,500 to 9,000 clones, 65% to 90% found once. Repertoires were sampled repeatedly during chemoradiotherapy. J was trimmed by 8 bases and V by 5 bases; bases with no gene match: 15. Germline loops: CDR1 LNHDA, CDR2 SQIVND (reference sequence). This CDR3 has 16 residues. This specimen belongs to a study of chemoradiotherapy in HPV16-positive cancers. Study information: Functional T-cell assays on a couple of HPV16-positive patients' cells defined candidate HPV-specific clones and common TCR motifs. Study-wide findings and caveats: Candidate HPV-specific clones and E7-related TCR motifs grew in tumor during treatment. For HPV16-positive patients, expanding HPV-responsive T cells associated with longer recurrence-free survival.

This receptor was taken from a human donor with HPV-associated anogenital cancer. This chain connects TRBV19 to TRBJ1-2; TRBD1 matches 9 bases. The material sequenced was tumor tissue, taken from a patient who underwent chemoradiotherapy. CDR3 sequence reads: CASSLSGTGYREGYTF. The CDR3 coding sequence is TGTGCCAGTAGTCTCTCCGGGACAGGGTATCGTGAGGGCTACACCTTC.